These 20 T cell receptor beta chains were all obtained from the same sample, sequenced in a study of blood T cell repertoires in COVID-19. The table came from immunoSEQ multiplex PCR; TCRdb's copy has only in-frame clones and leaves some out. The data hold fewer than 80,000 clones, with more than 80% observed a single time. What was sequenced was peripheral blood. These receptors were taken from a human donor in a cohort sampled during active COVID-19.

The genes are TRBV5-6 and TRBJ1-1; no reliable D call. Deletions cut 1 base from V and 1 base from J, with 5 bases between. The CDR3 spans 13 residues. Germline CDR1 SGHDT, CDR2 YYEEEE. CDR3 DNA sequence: TGTGCCAGCAGCTTGAGCCCGAACACTGAAGCTTTCTTT. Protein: CASSLSPNTEAFF.

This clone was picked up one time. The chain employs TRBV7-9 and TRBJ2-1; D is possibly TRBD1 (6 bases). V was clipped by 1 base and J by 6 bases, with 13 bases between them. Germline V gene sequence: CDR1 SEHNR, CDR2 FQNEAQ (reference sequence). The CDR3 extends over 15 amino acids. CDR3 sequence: CASSLGPGRGNEQFF. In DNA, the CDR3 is TGTGCCAGCAGCTTAGGGCCAGGCAGGGGCAATGAGCAGTTCTTC.

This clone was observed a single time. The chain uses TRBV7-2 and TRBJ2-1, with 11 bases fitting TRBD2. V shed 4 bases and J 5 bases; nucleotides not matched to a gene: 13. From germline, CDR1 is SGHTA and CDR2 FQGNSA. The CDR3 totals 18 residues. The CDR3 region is CASSSVGLAGGPDNEQFF. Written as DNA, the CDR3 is TGTGCCAGCAGCTCAGTGGGGCTAGCGGGGGGACCGGACAATGAGCAGTTCTTC.

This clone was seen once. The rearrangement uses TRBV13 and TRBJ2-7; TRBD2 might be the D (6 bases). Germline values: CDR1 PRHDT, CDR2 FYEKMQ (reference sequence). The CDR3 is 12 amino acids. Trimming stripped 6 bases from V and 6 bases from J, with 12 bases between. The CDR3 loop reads CASRRGGTEQYF. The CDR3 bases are TGTGCCAGCAGACGGGGAGGAACCGAGCAGTACTTC. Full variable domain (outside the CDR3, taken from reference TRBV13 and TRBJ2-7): AAGVIQSPRHLIKEKRETATLKCYPIPRHDTVYWYQQGPGQDPQFLISFYEKMQSDKGSIPDRFSAQQFSDYHSELNMSSLELGDSALYFCASRRGGTEQYFGPGTRLTVT.

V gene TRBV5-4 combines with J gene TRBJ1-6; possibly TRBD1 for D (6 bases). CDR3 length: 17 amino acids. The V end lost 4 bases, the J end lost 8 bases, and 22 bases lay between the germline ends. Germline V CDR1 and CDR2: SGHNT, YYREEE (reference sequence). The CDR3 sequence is CASSPEPGGLGYSPLHF. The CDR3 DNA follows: TGTGCCAGCAGCCCCGAACCCGGGGGGCTCGGCTATTCACCCCTCCACTTT. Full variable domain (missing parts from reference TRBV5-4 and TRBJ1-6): ETGVTQSPTHLIKTRGQQVTLRCSSQSGHNTVSWYQQALGQGPQFIFQYYREEENGRGNFPPRFSGLQFPNYSSELNVNALELDDSALYLCASSPEPGGLGYSPLHFGNGTRLTVT.

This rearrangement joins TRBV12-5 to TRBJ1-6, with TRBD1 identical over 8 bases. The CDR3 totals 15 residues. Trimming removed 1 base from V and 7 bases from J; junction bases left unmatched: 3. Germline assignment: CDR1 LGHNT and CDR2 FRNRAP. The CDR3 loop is CASGLGGTGNSPLHF. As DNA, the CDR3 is TGTGCTAGTGGTTTGGGTGGGACAGGCAATTCACCCCTCCACTTT.

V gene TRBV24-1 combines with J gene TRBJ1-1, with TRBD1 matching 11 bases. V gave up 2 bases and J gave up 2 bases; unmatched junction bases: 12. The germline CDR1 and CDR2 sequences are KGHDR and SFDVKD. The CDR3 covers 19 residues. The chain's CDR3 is CATSDCSSRDRGINTEAFF. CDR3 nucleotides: TGTGCCACCAGTGATTGTTCATCCCGGGACAGGGGGATCAACACTGAAGCTTTCTTT.

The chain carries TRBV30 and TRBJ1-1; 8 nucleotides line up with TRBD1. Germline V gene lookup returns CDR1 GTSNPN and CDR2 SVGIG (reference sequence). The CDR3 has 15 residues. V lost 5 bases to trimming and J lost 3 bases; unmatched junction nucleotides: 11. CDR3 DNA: TGTGCCTGGGGGACAGGTACCGTTTTGGACACTGAAGCTTTCTTT. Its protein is CAWGTGTVLDTEAFF. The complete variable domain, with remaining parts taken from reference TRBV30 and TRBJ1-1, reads SQTIHQWPATLVQPVGSPLSLECTVEGTSNPNLYWYRQAAGRGLQLLFYSVGIGQISSEVPQNLSASRPQDRQFILSSKKLLLSDSGFYLCAWGTGTVLDTEAFFGQGTRLTVV.

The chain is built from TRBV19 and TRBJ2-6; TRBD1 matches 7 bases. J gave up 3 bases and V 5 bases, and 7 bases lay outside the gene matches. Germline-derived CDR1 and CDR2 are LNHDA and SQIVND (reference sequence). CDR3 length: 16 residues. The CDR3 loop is CASSFGQASGANVLTF. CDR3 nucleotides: TGTGCCAGTAGTTTCGGACAGGCTAGTGGGGCCAACGTCCTGACTTTC. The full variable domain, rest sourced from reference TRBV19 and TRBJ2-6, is DGGITQSPKYLFRKEGQNVTLSCEQNLNHDAMYWYRQDPGQGLRLIYYSQIVNDFQKGDIAEGYSVSREKKESFPLTVTSAQKNPTAFYLCASSFGQASGANVLTFGAGSRLTVL.

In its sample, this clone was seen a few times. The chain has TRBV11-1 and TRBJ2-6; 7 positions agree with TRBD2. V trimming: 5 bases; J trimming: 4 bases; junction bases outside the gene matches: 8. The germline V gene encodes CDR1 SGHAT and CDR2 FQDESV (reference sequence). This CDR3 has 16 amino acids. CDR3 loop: CASSPELATGANVLTF. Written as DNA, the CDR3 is TGTGCCAGCAGCCCAGAACTAGCGACGGGGGCCAACGTCCTGACTTTC.

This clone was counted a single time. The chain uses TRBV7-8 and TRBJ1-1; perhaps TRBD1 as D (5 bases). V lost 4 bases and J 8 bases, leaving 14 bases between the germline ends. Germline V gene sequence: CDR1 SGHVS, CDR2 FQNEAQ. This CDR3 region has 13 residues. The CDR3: CASSSGPGLEAFF. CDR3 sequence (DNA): TGTGCCAGCAGCTCCGGACCGGGACTCGAAGCTTTCTTT.

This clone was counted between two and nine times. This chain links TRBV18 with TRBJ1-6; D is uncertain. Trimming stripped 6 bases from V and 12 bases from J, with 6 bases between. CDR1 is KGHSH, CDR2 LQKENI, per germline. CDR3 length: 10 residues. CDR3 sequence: CASSYRPLHF. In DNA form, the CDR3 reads TGTGCCAGCTCCTACCGACCCCTCCACTTT. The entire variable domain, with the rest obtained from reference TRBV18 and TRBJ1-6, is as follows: NAGVMQNPRHLVRRRGQEARLRCSPMKGHSHVYWYRQLPEEGLKFMVYLQKENIIDESGMPKERFSAEFPKEGPSILRIQQVVRGDSAAYFCASSYRPLHFGNGTRLTVT.

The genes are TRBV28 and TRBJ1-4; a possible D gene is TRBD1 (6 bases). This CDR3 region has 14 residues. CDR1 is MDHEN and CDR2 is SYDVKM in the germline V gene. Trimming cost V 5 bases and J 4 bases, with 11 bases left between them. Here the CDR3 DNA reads TGTGCCAGCAGTGTACAGGGTTATAATGAAAAACTGTTTTTT. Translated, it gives CASSVQGYNEKLFF.

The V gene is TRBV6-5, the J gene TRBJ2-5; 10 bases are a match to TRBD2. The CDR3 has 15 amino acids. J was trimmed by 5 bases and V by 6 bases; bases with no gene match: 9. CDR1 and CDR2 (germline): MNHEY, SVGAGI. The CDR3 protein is CASRSAGGPSETQYF. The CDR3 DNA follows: TGTGCCAGCAGGTCAGCGGGGGGGCCGTCGGAGACCCAGTACTTC.

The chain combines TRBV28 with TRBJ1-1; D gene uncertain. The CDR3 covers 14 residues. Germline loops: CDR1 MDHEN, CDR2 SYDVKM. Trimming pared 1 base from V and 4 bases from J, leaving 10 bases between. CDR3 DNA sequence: TGTGCCAGCAGTTTATTCGGGGTAGGCACTGAAGCTTTCTTT. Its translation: CASSLFGVGTEAFF.

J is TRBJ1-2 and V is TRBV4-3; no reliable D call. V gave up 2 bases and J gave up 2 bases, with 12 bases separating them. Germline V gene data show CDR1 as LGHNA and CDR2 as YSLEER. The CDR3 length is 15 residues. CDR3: CASSQSNTENYGYTF. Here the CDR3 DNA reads TGCGCCAGCAGCCAATCTAATACAGAAAACTATGGCTACACCTTC.

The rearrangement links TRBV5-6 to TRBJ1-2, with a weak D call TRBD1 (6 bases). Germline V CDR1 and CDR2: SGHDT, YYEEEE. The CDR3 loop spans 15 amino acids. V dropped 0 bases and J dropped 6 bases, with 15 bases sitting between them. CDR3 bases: TGTGCCAGCAGCTTGGTAGCGGGGGCGCCGAATGGCTACACCTTC. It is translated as CASSLVAGAPNGYTF.

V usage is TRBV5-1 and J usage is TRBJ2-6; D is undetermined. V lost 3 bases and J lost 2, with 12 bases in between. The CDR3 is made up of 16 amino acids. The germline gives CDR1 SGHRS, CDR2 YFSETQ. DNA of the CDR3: TGCGCCAGCAGCTATGGGCCGGCTACTGGGGCCAACGTCCTGACTTTC. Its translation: CASSYGPATGANVLTF.

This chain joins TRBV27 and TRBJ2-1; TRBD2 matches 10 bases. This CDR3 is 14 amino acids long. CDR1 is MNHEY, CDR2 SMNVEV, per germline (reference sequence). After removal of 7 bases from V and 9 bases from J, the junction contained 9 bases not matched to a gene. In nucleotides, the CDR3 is TGTGCCAGCAAGTTCCTAGCGGGGGTTGGTGAGCAGTTCTTC. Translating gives CASKFLAGVGEQFF.

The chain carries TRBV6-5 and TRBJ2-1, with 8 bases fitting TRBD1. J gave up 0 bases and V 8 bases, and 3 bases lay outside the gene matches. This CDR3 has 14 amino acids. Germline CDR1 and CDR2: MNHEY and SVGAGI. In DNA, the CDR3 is TGTGCCAGCCGAACAGGGGGCTCCTACAATGAGCAGTTCTTC. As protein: CASRTGGSYNEQFF.